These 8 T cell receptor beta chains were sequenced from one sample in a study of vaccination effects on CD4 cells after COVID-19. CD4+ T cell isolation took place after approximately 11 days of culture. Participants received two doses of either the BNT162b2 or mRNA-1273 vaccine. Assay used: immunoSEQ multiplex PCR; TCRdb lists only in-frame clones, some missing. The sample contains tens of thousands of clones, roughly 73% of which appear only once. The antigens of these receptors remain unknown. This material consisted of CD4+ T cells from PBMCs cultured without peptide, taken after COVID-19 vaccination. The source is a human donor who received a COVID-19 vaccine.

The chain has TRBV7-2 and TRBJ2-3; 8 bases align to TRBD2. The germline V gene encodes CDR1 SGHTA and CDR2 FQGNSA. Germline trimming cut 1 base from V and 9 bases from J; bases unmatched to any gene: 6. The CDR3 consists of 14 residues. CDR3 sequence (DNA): TGTGCCAGCAGCTTAGGGTGGACTAGCTCCACGCAGTATTTT. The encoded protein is CASSLGWTSSTQYF.

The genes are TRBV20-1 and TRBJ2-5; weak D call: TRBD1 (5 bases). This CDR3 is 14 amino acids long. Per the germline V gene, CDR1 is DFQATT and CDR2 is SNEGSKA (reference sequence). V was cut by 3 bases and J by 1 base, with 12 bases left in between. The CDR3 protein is CSASIPGLQETQYF. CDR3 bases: TGCAGTGCTAGTATCCCAGGGCTCCAAGAGACCCAGTACTTC.

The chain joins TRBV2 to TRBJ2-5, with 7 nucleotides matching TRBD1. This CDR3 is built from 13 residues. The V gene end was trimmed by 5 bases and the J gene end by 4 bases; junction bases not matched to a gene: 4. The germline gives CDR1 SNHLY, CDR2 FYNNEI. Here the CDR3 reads CASSNRDRETQYF. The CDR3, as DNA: TGTGCCAGCAGTAACCGGGACAGAGAGACCCAGTACTTC.

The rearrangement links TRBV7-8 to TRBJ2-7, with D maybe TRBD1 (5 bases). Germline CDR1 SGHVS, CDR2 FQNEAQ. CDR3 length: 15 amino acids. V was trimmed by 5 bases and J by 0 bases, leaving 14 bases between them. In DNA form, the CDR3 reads TGTGCCAGCAGCGGGAATTCAGGGTCCTCCTACGAGCAGTACGTC. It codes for CASSGNSGSSYEQYV.

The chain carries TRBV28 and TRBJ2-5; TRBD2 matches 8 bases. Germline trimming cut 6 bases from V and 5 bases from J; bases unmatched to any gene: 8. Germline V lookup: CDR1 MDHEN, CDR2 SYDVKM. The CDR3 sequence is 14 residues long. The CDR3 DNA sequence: TGTGCCAGCAGCCGGGGGGGCGGTTGGGAGACCCAGTACTTC. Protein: CASSRGGGWETQYF.

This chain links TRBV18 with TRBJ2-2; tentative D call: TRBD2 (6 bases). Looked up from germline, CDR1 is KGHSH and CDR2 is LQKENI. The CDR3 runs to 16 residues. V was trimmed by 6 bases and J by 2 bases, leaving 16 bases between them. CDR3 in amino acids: CASSSGGTSNTGELFF. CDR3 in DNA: TGTGCCAGCTCGAGCGGCGGGACTTCTAACACCGGGGAGCTGTTTTTT. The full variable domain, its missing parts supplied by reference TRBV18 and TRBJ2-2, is NAGVMQNPRHLVRRRGQEARLRCSPMKGHSHVYWYRQLPEEGLKFMVYLQKENIIDESGMPKERFSAEFPKEGPSILRIQQVVRGDSAAYFCASSSGGTSNTGELFFGEGSRLTVL.

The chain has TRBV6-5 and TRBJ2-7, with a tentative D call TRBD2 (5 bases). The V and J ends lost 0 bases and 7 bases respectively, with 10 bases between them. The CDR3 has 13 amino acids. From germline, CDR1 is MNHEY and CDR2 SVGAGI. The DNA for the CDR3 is TGTGCCAGCAGTTACTCTCGCGGGTTGGAGCAGTACGTC. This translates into CASSYSRGLEQYV.

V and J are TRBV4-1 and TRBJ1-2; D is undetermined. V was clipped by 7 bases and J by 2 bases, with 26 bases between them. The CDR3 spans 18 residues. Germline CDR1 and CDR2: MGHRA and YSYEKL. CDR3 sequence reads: CASTLAASKGTPNYGYTF. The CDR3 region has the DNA TGCGCCAGCACACTCGCCGCCAGTAAGGGCACCCCCAACTATGGCTACACCTTC.